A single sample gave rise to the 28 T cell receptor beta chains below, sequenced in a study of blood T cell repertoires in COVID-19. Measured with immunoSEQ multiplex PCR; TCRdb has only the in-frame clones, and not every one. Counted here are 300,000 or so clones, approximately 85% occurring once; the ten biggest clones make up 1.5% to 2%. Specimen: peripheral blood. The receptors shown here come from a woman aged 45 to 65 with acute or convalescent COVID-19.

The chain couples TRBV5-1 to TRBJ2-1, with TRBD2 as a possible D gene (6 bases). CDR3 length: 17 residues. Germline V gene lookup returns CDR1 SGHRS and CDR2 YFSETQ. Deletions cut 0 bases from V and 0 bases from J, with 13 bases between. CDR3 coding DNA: TGCGCCAGCAGCTTGGTTGTTGGCGGGAACTCCTACAATGAGCAGTTCTTC. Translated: CASSLVVGGNSYNEQFF.

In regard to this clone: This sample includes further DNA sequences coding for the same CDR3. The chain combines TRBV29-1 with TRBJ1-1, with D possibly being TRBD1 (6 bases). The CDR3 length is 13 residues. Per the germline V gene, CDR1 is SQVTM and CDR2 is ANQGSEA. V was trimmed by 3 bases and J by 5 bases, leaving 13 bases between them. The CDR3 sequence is CSVETGRGTEAFF. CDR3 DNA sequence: TGCAGCGTTGAGACAGGCCGCGGTACTGAAGCTTTCTTT. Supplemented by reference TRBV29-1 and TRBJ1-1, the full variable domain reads SAVISQKPSRDICQRGTSLTIQCQVDSQVTMMFWYRQQPGQSLTLIATANQGSEATYESGFVIDKFPISRPNLTFSTLTVSNMSPEDSSIYLCSVETGRGTEAFFGQGTRLTVV.

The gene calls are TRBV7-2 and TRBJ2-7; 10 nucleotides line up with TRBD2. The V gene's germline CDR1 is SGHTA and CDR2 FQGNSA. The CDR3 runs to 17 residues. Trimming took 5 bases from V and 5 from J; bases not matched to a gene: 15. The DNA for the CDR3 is TGTGCCAGCAGCGCAGCGGGGGGGAGGGCCGCCGGTCACGAGCAGTACTTC. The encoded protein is CASSAAGGRAAGHEQYF.

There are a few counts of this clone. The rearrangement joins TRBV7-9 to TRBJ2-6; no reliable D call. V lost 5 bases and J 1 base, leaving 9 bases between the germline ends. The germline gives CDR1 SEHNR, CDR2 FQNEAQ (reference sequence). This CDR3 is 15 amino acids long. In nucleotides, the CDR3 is TGTGCCAGCAGCCTAACAGCATCTGGGGCCAACGTCCTGACTTTC. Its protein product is CASSLTASGANVLTF.

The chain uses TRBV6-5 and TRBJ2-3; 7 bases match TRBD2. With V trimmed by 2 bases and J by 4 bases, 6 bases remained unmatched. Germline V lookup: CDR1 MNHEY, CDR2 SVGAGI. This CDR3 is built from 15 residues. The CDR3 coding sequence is TGTGCCAGCAGTTACCGGCGGGAGCCCCCAGATACGCAGTATTTT. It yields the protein CASSYRREPPDTQYF.

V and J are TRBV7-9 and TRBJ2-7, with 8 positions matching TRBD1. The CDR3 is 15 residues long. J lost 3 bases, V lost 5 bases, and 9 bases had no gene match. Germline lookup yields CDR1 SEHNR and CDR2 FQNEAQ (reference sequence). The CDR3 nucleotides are TGTGCCAGCAGCCCAGGACAGGGCGCAGACTACGAGCAGTACTTC. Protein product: CASSPGQGADYEQYF.

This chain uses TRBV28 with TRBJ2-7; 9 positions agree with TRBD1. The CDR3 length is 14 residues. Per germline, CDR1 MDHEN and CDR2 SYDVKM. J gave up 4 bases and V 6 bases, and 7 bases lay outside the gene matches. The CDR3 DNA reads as TGTGCCAGCAGCCTAACAGGGGGCATGTACGAGCAGTACTTC. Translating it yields CASSLTGGMYEQYF.

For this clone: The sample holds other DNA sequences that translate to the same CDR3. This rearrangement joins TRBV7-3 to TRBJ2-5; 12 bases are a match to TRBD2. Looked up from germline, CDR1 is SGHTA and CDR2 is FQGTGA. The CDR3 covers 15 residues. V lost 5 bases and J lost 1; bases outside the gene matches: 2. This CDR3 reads CASSQGLAGQETQYF. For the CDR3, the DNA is TGTGCCAGCAGCCAGGGACTAGCGGGCCAAGAGACCCAGTACTTC.

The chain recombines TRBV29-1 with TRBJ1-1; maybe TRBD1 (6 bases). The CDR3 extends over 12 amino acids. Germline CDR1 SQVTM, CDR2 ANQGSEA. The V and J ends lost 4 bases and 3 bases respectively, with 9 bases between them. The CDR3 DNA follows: TGCAGCGTTGGGACAGTTTACACTGAAGCTTTCTTT. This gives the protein CSVGTVYTEAFF.

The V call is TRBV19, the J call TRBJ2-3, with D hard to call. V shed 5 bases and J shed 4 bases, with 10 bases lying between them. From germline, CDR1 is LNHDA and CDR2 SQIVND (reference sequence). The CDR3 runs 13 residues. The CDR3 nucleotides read TGTGCCAGTAGTTTTCTCCCTCCAGATACGCAGTATTTT. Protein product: CASSFLPPDTQYF.

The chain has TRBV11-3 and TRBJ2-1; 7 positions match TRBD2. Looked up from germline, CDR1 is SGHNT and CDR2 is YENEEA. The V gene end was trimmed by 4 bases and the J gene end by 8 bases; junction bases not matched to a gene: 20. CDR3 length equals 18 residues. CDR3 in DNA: TGTGCCAGCAGCTCACGTACGGGGGGAGGGCCAGGTGAGGATGAGCAGTTCTTC. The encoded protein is CASSSRTGGGPGEDEQFF.

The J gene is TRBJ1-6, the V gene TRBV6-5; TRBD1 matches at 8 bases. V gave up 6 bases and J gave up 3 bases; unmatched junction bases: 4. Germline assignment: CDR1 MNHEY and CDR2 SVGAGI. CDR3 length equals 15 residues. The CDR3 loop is CASSSGGVYNSPLHF. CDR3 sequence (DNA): TGTGCCAGCAGCTCAGGGGGCGTCTATAATTCACCCCTCCACTTT.

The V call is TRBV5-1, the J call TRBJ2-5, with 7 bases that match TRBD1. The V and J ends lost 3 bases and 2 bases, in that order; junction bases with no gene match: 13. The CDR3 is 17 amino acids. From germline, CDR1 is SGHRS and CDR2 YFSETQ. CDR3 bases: TGCGCCAGCAGCTATGGCAGTCTCGGGACAGTTCAAGAGACCCAGTACTTC. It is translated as CASSYGSLGTVQETQYF.

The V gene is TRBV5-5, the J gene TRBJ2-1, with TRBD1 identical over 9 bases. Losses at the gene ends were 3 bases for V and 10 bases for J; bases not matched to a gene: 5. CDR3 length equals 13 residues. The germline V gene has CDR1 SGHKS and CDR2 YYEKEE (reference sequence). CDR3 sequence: CASSYPGQGEQFF. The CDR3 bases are TGTGCCAGCAGCTATCCGGGACAGGGAGAGCAGTTCTTC.

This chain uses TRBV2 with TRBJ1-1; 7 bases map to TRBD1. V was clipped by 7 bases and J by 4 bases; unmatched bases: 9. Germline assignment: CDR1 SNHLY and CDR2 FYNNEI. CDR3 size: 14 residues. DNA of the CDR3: TGTGCCAGCACCGACAGGGTTTCAGGCACTGAAGCTTTCTTT. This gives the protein CASTDRVSGTEAFF.

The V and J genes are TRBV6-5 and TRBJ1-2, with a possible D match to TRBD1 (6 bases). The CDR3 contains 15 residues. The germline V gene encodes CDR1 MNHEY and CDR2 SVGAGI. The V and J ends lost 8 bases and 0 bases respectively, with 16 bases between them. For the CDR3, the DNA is TGTGCCAGCTCCCGGACAGCTGAATCTAACTATGGCTACACCTTC. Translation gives CASSRTAESNYGYTF.

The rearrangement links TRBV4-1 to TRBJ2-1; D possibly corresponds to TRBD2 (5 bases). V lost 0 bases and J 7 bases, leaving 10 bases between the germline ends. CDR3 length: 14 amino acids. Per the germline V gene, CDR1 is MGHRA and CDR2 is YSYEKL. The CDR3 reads CASSQEGGLNEQFF. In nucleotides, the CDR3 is TGCGCCAGCAGCCAAGAGGGCGGGCTGAATGAGCAGTTCTTC.

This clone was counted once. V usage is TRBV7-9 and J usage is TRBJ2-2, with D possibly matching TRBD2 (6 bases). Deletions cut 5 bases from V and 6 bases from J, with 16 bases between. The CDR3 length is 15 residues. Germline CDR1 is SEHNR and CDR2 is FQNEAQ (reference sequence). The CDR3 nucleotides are TGTGCCAGCAGCCTTCCAGGCGGGGTCCCCGGGGAGCTGTTTTTT. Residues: CASSLPGGVPGELFF.

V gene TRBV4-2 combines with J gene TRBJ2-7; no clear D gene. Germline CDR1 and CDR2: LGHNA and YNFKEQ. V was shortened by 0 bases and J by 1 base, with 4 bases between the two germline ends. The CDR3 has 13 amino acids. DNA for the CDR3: TGTGCCAGCAGCCAAGAGCGTTCCTACGAGCAGTACTTC. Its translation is CASSQERSYEQYF.

CDR3 sequence reads: CASSASGRWIDEQFF. As DNA, the CDR3 is TGTGCCAGCAGTGCTAGCGGGAGATGGATCGATGAGCAGTTCTTC. V usage is TRBV2 and J usage is TRBJ2-1; 10 bases align to TRBD2. Trimming cost V 4 bases and J 8 bases; bases outside gene matches: 8. The CDR3 is made up of 15 amino acids. Germline assignment: CDR1 SNHLY and CDR2 FYNNEI.

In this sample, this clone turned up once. CDR3 protein: CASSIGGRAYGYTF. The CDR3 DNA reads as TGTGCCAGTAGTATAGGGGGCAGGGCCTATGGCTACACCTTC. The rearrangement uses TRBV19 and TRBJ1-2, with a tentative D call TRBD1 (5 bases). Trimming removed 1 base from V and 4 bases from J, with 10 bases in between. Germline CDR1 is LNHDA and CDR2 is SQIVND (reference sequence). This CDR3 region has 14 residues.

The CDR3 loop reads CASSQGGGQGPGETQYF. In nucleotides, the CDR3 is TGTGCCAGCAGCCAAGGCGGAGGACAGGGTCCTGGGGAGACCCAGTACTTC. V and J are TRBV4-2 and TRBJ2-5; 8 positions agree with TRBD1. Trimming at V came to 1 base and at J to 5 bases, leaving 12 bases not matched to a gene. This CDR3 comprises 17 residues. Germline V gene lookup returns CDR1 LGHNA and CDR2 YNFKEQ.

CDR3 loop: CASSLGHGSYEQYF. DNA for the CDR3: TGTGCCAGCAGCTTAGGGCACGGCTCCTACGAGCAGTACTTC. The rearrangement uses TRBV7-3 and TRBJ2-7; D not certain. The CDR3 sequence is 14 residues long. V was clipped by 2 bases and J by 0 bases, with 8 bases between them. The germline CDR1 and CDR2 sequences are SGHTA and FQGTGA. Supplemented by reference TRBV7-3 and TRBJ2-7, the full variable domain reads GAGVSQTPSNKVTEKGKYVELRCDPISGHTALYWYRQSLGQGPEFLIYFQGTGAADDSGLPNDRFFAVRPEGSVSTLKIQRTERGDSAVYLCASSLGHGSYEQYFGPGTRLTVT.

The CDR3 sequence: CASSKGNDGQLNNQPQHF. As DNA, the CDR3 is TGTGCCAGCAGCAAAGGGAATGATGGACAGCTCAACAATCAGCCCCAGCATTTT. The J gene is TRBJ1-5, the V gene TRBV21-1; whether TRBD1, the table's D call, matches the DNA was not checked. TRBV21-1 is a pseudogene segment. CDR3 length: 18 residues.

CDR3 residues: CASSGYTTDTQYF. Here the CDR3 DNA reads TGTGCCAGCAGCGGGTACACCACAGATACGCAGTATTTT. V and J are TRBV6-5 and TRBJ2-3, with D hard to call. CDR1 is MNHEY, CDR2 SVGAGI, per germline. V dropped 6 bases and J dropped 2 bases, with 9 bases sitting between them. The CDR3 runs to 13 residues.

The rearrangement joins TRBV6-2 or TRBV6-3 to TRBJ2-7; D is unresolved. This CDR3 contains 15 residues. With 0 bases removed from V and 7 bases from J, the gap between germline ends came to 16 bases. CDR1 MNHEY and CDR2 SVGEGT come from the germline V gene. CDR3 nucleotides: TGTGCCAGCAGTTACTCCCCAGGCAACGCCGGAGAGCAGTACTTC. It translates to CASSYSPGNAGEQYF.

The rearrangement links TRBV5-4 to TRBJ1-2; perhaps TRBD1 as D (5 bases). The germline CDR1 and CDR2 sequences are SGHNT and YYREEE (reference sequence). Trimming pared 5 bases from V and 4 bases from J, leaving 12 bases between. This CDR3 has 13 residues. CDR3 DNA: TGTGCCAGCAGTCCCGACAGCCCCTATGGCTACACCTTC. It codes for CASSPDSPYGYTF.

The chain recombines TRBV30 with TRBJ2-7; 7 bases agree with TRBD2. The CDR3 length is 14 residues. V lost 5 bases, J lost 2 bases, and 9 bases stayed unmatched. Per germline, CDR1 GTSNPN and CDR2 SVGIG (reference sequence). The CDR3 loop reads CAWELLADTYEQYF. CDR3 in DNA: TGTGCCTGGGAGCTCCTAGCGGACACCTACGAGCAGTACTTC.